Presented here are 2 T cell receptor beta chains from one specimen sequenced in a study of vaccination and CD4 T cells after COVID-19 (dated by TCRdb to the early 2020s). Library prep was done by PCR. The instrument given in TCRdb is Illumina iSeq 100. The public sequencing data were trimmed at Q25 with fastp and processed into clonotypes with MiXCR by TCRdb, which kept only in-frame beta chains. Rows merge per CDR3 protein into single entries with the most common DNA and genes. This sample comprises roughly 30,000 distinct CDR3 sequences, around 50% of them detected only once. The ten largest clones capture around 6% of the sample. This sample's time point label indicates: late sampling 161 to 241 days after vaccination in three convalescent patients. This sample comprised CD4+ T cells from blood, obtained about 7 months after SARS-CoV-2 vaccination. The receptor source for this set is a human donor who had recovered from COVID-19.

This chain uses TRBV5-6 with TRBJ2-5, with TRBD1 as a possible D gene (5 bases). Germline V gene data show CDR1 as SGHDT and CDR2 as YYEEEE. The V and J ends lost 4 bases and 3 bases respectively, with 13 bases between them. The CDR3 spans 14 residues. The CDR3 DNA reads as TGTGCCAGCAGCCGATACGACAGAGAAGAGACCCAGTACTTC. Translating gives CASSRYDREETQYF.

Concerning this clonotype: The junction differs from germline at one of its ends, possibly a read error. CDR3 sequence (DNA): TGCGCCAGCAGCTGGGCTAGCGGGAGTGGAGATACGCAGTATTTT. It codes for CASSWASGSGDTQYF. V and J are TRBV7-9 and TRBJ2-3, with 10 bases lining up with TRBD2. Germline-derived CDR1 and CDR2 are SEHNR and FQNEAQ (reference sequence). CDR3 length equals 15 residues.